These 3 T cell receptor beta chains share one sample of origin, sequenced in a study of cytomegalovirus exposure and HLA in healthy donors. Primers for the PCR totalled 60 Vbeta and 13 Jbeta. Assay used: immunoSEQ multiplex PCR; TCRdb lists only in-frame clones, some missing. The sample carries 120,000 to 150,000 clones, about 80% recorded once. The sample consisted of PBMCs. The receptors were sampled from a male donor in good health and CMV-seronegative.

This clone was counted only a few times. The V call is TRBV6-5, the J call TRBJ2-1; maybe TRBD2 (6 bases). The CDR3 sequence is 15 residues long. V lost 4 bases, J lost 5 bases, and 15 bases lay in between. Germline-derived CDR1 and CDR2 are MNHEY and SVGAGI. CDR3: CASSSLGAGNNEQFF. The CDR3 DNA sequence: TGTGCCAGCAGTTCCCTCGGGGCGGGAAACAATGAGCAGTTCTTC.

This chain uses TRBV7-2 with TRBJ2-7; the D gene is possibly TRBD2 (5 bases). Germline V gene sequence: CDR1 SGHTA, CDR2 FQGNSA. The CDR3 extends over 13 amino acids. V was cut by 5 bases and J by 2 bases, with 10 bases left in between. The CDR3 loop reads CASSPLATYEQYF. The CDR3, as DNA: TGTGCCAGCAGCCCTCTAGCTACCTACGAGCAGTACTTC.

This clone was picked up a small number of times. CDR3 nucleotide sequence: TGTGCCAGCAGCTTAGAATTTTGGGACAGGGTATACTTC. Protein sequence: CASSLEFWDRVYF. V gene TRBV7-2 combines with J gene TRBJ2-4, with TRBD1 matching over 9 bases. V was pared by 1 base and J by 16 bases, with 8 bases of the junction left unmatched. Germline V CDR1 and CDR2: SGHTA, FQGNSA. This CDR3 is 13 amino acids long.